The 6 T cell receptor beta chains below come from one sample, sequenced in a study of T cell repertoires in cytomegalovirus infection. In TCRdb, the reads were re-called with MiXCR into one record per CDR3 protein. Counted here are approximately 180,000 distinct CDR3 sequences, about a sixth occurring once; the ten biggest clones make up less than 25%. The sample taken for sequencing was CD8+ T cells from PBMCs. Every receptor here comes from a human donor in good health (CMV status not recorded). Some clones in this sample may be carry-over from other donors' samples.

There are many counts of this clonotype. The gene calls are TRBV7-8 and TRBJ2-5; D is unclear. The CDR3 spans 12 residues. V was clipped by 4 bases and J by 1 base, with 4 bases between them. Germline values: CDR1 SGHVS, CDR2 FQNEAQ. The CDR3 nucleotides are TGTGCCAGCAGCTCCGGCCAAGAGACCCAGTACTTC. Residues: CASSSGQETQYF.

The chain combines TRBV11-1 with TRBJ2-7, with D perhaps TRBD1 (6 bases). The CDR3 has 15 residues. CDR1 and CDR2 from the germline V gene are SGHAT and FQDESV (reference sequence). V gave up 3 bases and J gave up 1 base, with 13 bases separating them. In DNA form, the CDR3 reads TGTGCCAGCAGCTTTTCAGACAGGAATTCCTACGAGCAGTACTTC. Translated: CASSFSDRNSYEQYF. The whole variable domain, remainder taken from reference TRBV11-1 and TRBJ2-7, is EAEVAQSPRYKITEKSQAVAFWCDPISGHATLYWYRQILGQGPELLVQFQDESVVDDSQLPKDRFSAERLKGVDSTLKIQPAELGDSAMYLCASSFSDRNSYEQYFGPGTRLTVT.

The chain has TRBV12-3 or TRBV12-4 and TRBJ1-2; tentative D call: TRBD1 (5 bases). The CDR3 consists of 14 residues. Trimming shortened V by 3 bases and J by 4 bases, and 12 bases separated the two germline ends. CDR3 bases: TGTGCCAGCAGTTTTCCTGGGGGGGTCTATGGCTACACCTTC. Translation gives CASSFPGGVYGYTF.

The V and J genes are TRBV5-6 and TRBJ1-1; TRBD1 might be the D (6 bases). This CDR3 is built from 14 residues. Germline V gene data show CDR1 as SGHDT and CDR2 as YYEEEE. The V gene lost 4 bases and the J gene lost 4 bases, with 14 bases spanning the gap. The chain's CDR3 is CASSIQGYLTEAFF. The CDR3, as DNA: TGTGCCAGCAGCATACAGGGTTATCTCACTGAAGCTTTCTTT.

V usage is TRBV5-1 and J usage is TRBJ2-7; TRBD2 is a possible D gene (6 bases). The CDR3 runs 15 residues. The V end lost 2 bases, the J end lost 4 bases, and 16 bases lay between the germline ends. CDR1 is SGHRS and CDR2 is YFSETQ in the germline V gene. This CDR3 is CASSLGVGGMYEQYF. The CDR3 region has the DNA TGCGCCAGCAGCTTAGGCGTAGGAGGGATGTACGAGCAGTACTTC.

V is TRBV4-1 and J is TRBJ2-3; 10 positions match TRBD2. The CDR3 runs 14 residues. CDR1 MGHRA and CDR2 YSYEKL come from the germline V gene. V gave up 6 bases and J gave up 3 bases; unmatched junction bases: 3. The CDR3, as DNA: TGCGCCAGCAGACGGACTAGCGGAACAGATACGCAGTATTTT. Encoded protein: CASRRTSGTDTQYF.